This paragraph covers one T cell receptor beta chain sequence. This entry is derived from a study of CD8 T cells in Susac syndrome. An amount of RNA that ranged from roughly 0.5 to 1 ug was reverse transcribed with random hexamers. TCRdb reprocessed the immunoSEQ multiplex PCR reads via MiXCR and lists one record per CDR3 protein. The table includes about 200,000 distinct CDR3 sequences, 90% to 95% detected once. The CDR3 is 12 amino acids. The V gene lost 8 bases and the J gene lost 6 bases, with 14 bases spanning the gap. Germline V CDR1 and CDR2: LGHDT, YNNKEL (reference sequence). The chain recombines TRBV3-1 with TRBJ2-7; D possibly matches TRBD1 or TRBD2 (5 bases each). The sample taken for sequencing was CD4+ T cells from PBMCs. The TCR was taken from a human donor with multiple sclerosis. In nucleotides, the CDR3 is TGTGCCAGCTCCACATGGGGGAGCGAGCAGTACTTC. Its translation is CASSTWGSEQYF.